This T cell receptor (beta chain) was captured by sequencing in a study of blood T cell repertoires in COVID-19. TCRdb keeps only in-frame clones here, not all; method: immunoSEQ multiplex PCR. The sample yields over 50,000 clones, roughly 87% seen once. The CDR3 runs 15 residues. V lost 4 bases and J lost 3, with 17 bases in between. CDR1 and CDR2 from the germline V gene are SGHRS and YFSETQ. This receptor was identified in a man aged 45-60 years with active COVID-19. Sequences were obtained from peripheral blood. The J gene is TRBJ2-7, the V gene TRBV5-1, with TRBD1 as a possible D gene (6 bases). The CDR3 loop is CASSPKGQRNYEQYF. The DNA of the CDR3 is TGCGCCAGCAGCCCAAAGGGACAACGGAACTACGAGCAGTACTTC.